Each of the 5 T cell receptor beta chains below was sequenced from the same sample in a study of control samples from healthy donors and cancer patients (TCRdb year 2020). The library relied on the immunoSEQ multiplex PCR assay. TCRdb stores this immuneACCESS table with in-frame sequences only. Part of the clones is absent; in the studies checked, under half of the shortfall reflects unresolved V genes, and no reason is known for the rest. The sample table shows about 250,000 clones, and more than 65% are seen once. The ten largest clones take up about 14% of the sample. The material sequenced was PBMCs. These receptors were collected from a woman aged 60-75 years with lung cancer.

The sample holds one count of this clone. The rearrangement links TRBV3-1 (or the pseudogene TRBV3-2) to TRBJ1-2, with D perhaps TRBD1 (5 bases). The V end was cut by 6 bases, the J end by 4 bases, with 21 bases between. The CDR3 runs to 16 residues. Germline-derived CDR1 and CDR2 are LGHDT and YNNKEL (reference sequence). The CDR3 sequence: CASRLLAAGGGYGYTF. The DNA of the CDR3 is TGTGCCAGCAGACTTTTGGCCGCCGGGGGGGGCTATGGCTACACCTTC.

V is TRBV9 and J is TRBJ2-5, with a possible D match to TRBD1 (6 bases). There are 14 residues in the CDR3. Germline CDR1 is SGDLS and CDR2 is YYNGEE. Trimming took 1 base from V and 1 from J, leaving 8 bases between them. In DNA, the CDR3 is TGTGCCAGCAGCGTAAAAGGGGGCCAAGAGACCCAGTACTTC. Translation: CASSVKGGQETQYF.

The table lists this clone with a count of one. The V and J genes are TRBV11-2 and TRBJ2-5; no definite D call. Trimming cost V 1 base and J 4 bases, with 13 bases left between them. CDR3 length: 15 amino acids. Germline V gene lookup returns CDR1 SGHAT and CDR2 FQNNGV. The CDR3 nucleotides are TGTGCCAGCAGCTTAGTAAGGGTGGCCACAGAGACCCAGTACTTC. Translated, it gives CASSLVRVATETQYF. The full variable domain, completed using reference TRBV11-2 and TRBJ2-5, is EAGVAQSPRYKIIEKRQSVAFWCNPISGHATLYWYQQILGQGPKLLIQFQNNGVVDDSQLPKDRFSAERLKGVDSTLKIQPAKLEDSAVYLCASSLVRVATETQYFGPGTRLLVL.

Concerning this clone itself: Other nucleotide sequences from this sample produce the same CDR3. V is TRBV6-5 and J is TRBJ1-5; D unclear. Germline V gene sequence: CDR1 MNHEY, CDR2 SVGAGI. Trimming shortened V by 7 bases and J by 0 bases, and 10 bases separated the two germline ends. There are 14 residues in the CDR3. The CDR3 here is CASTGDYSNQPQHF. CDR3 in DNA: TGTGCCAGCACTGGCGATTATAGCAATCAGCCCCAGCATTTT.

This rearrangement joins TRBV3-1 (or the pseudogene TRBV3-2) to TRBJ1-6; weak D call: TRBD1 (5 bases). In germline, CDR1 is LGHDT, CDR2 YNNKEL (reference sequence). CDR3 length equals 12 residues. The ends were cut back, 2 bases at V and 13 bases at J, with 9 bases in the middle. CDR3 region: CASSQQGNPLHF. CDR3 sequence (DNA): TGTGCCAGCAGCCAACAGGGTAACCCCCTCCACTTT.